Sequencing of this T cell receptor (beta chain) was carried out in a study of cytomegalovirus exposure and HLA in healthy donors. Across the study: Unique TCRs numbering roughly 85 million, obtained from HLA-typed donors, made up an early data release.

The PCR employed 60 Vbeta primers together with 13 Jbeta primers. TCRdb's table, derived via immunoSEQ multiplex PCR, lists solely in-frame clones and lacks some. The sample contains around 150,000 clones, approximately 83% of which appear only once. The V gene end was trimmed by 9 bases and the J gene end by 1 base; junction bases not matched to a gene: 5. Looked up from germline, CDR1 is SNHLY and CDR2 is FYNNEI. The CDR3 is 14 residues long. On this clone: The antigen remains unidentified.

The study, taken as a whole, reports: Later analysis suggested links between common viral pathogens and several top significant clusters. An assumption of roughly uniform sequencing depth across donors underlay the presence/absence analyses.

Sequenced: PBMCs. The chain recombines TRBV2 with TRBJ2-3; 9 bases align to TRBD2. This receptor was identified in a male donor in good health and CMV-seronegative. This CDR3 reads CASYWTSGTDTQYF. The DNA of the CDR3 is TGTGCCAGTTACTGGACTAGCGGCACAGATACGCAGTATTTT.